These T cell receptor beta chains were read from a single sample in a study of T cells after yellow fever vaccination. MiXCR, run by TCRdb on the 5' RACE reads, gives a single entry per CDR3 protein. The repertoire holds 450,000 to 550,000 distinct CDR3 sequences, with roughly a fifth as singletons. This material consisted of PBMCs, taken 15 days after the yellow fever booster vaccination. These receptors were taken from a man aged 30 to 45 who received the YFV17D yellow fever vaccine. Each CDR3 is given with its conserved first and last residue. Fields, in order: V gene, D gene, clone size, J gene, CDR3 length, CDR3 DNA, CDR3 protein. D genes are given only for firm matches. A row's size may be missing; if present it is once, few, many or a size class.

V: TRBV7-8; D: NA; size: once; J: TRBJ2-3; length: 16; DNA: TGTGCCAGCAGCTTTTCGGAGGGCTTCGGCACAGATACGCAGTATTTT; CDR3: CASSFSEGFGTDTQYF
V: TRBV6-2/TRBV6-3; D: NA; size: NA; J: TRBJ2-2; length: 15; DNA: TGTGCCAGCAGTATATTACAGGGGACTACCGGGGAGCTGTTTTTT; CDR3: CASSILQGTTGELFF
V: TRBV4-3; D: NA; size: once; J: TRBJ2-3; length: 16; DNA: TGCGCCAGCAGCCAAGATTGGGAGTTCTCGACAGATACGCAGTATTTT; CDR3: CASSQDWEFSTDTQYF
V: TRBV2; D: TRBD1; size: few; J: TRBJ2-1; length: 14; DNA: TGTGCCAGCAGTCAGGACAGGGGGCTCAATGAGCAGTTCTTC; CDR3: CASSQDRGLNEQFF
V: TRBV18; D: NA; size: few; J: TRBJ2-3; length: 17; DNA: TGTGCCAGCTCACCACCGTGGGGGCAAGACAGCGGGGATACGCAGTATTTT; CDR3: CASSPPWGQDSGDTQYF
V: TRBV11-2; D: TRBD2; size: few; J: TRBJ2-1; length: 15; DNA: TGTGCCAGCAGGACCTGGGGCGGGAGAACCGATGAGCAGTTCTTC; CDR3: CASRTWGGRTDEQFF
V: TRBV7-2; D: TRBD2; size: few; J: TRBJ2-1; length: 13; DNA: TGTGCCAGCAGCTTAGGGAGGACTAGTGAGCAGTTCTTC; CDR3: CASSLGRTSEQFF
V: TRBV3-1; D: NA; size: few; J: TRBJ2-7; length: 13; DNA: TGTGCCAGCAGCCACAGGGGTTTCTACGAGCAGTACTTC; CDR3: CASSHRGFYEQYF
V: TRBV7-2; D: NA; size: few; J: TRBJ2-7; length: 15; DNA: TGTGCCAGCAGCTTAGAGTGGTCCAATCTCTACGAGCAGTACTTC; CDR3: CASSLEWSNLYEQYF
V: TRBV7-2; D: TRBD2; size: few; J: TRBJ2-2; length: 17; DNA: TGTGCCAGCAGCTTAGGACTTCTCGCGGGAGGTCCCGGGGAGCTGTTTTTT; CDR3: CASSLGLLAGGPGELFF
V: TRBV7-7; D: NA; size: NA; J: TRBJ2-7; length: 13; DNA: TGTGCTAGCAGCCTCTCGACAGACCACGAGCAGTACTTC; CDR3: CASSLSTDHEQYF
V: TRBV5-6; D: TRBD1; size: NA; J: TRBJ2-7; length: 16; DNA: TGTGCCAGCAGCTTGCGGACAGGGGGCTACTCCTACGAGCAGTACTTC; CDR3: CASSLRTGGYSYEQYF
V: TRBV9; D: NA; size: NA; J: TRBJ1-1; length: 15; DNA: TGTGCCAGCAGCGTAGGGGTGACAGGGAACACTGAAGCTTTCTTT; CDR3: CASSVGVTGNTEAFF
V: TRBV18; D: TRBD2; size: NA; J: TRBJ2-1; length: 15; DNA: TGTGCCAGCTCACGCCTCGAGCGGGAGTACAATGAGCAGTTCTTC; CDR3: CASSRLEREYNEQFF
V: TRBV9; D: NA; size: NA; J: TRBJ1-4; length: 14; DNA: TGTGCCAGCAGCCATGGGACAACTAATGAAAAACTGTTTTTT; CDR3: CASSHGTTNEKLFF
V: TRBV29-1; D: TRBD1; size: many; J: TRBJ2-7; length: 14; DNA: TGCAGCATCATACTTGGGACAGGGGGCGCAAGGAAGTACTTC; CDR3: CSIILGTGGARKYF
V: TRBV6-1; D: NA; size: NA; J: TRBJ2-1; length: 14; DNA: TGTGCCAGCAGCCCACCGGGACCCCACAATGAGCAGTTCTTC; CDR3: CASSPPGPHNEQFF
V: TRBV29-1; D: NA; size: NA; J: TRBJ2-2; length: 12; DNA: TGCAGCCCAACTAGGGACACCGGGGAGCTGTTTTTT; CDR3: CSPTRDTGELFF
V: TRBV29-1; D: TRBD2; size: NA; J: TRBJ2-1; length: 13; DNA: TGCAGCGTTCCCAAGGGACTAGCTCCTGAGCAGTTCTTC; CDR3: CSVPKGLAPEQFF
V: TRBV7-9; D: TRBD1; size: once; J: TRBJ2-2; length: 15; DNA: TGTGCCAGCAGCTTATCGGGACAGGGGACCGGGGAGCTGTTTTTT; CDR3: CASSLSGQGTGELFF
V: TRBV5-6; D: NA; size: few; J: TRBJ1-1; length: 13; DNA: TGTGCCAGCAGCGGCACGGGGTCCACTGAAGCTTTCTTT; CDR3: CASSGTGSTEAFF
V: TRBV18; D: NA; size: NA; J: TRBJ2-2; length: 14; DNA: TGTGCCAGCTCACCAGAACTCCCTCCCGGGGAGCTGTTTTTT; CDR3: CASSPELPPGELFF
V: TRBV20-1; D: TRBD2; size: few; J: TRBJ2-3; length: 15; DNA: TGCAGTCCAAGGCGCGGGAGGCCAAGCACAGATACGCAGTATTTT; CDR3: CSPRRGRPSTDTQYF
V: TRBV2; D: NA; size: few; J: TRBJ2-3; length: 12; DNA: TGTGCCAGCAGTGAAACGGCAGATACGCAGTATTTT; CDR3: CASSETADTQYF
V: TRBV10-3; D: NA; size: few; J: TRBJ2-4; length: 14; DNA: TGTGCCATCAGTGAGTCAGGAGGGAAAAACATTCAGTACTTC; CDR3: CAISESGGKNIQYF
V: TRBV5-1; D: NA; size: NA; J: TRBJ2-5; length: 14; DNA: TGCGCCAGCAGCTTGGAGCCCGGAGACGGGACCCAGTACTTC; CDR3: CASSLEPGDGTQYF
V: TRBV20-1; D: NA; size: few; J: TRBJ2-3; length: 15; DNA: TGCAGTGCTAGAAAAGGGTGGGAGGAAACAGATACGCAGTATTTT; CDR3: CSARKGWEETDTQYF
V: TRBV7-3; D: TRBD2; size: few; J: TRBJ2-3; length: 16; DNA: TGTGCCAGCAGCTTAACGGTAGCGGGGGGCACAGATACGCAGTATTTT; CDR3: CASSLTVAGGTDTQYF
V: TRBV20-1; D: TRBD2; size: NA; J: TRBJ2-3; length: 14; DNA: TGCAGTGCTAGGAGCGGGAGGGCCAGAGATACGCAGTATTTT; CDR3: CSARSGRARDTQYF
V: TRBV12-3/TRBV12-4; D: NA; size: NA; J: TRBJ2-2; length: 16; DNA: TGTGCCAGCAGTTTCAGTGTACAGCCGAACACCGGGGAGCTGTTTTTT; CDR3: CASSFSVQPNTGELFF
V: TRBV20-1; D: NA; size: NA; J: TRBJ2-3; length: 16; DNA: TGCAGTGCTAGAGTGAGTTTGGGCAGCTACACAGATACGCAGTATTTT; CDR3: CSARVSLGSYTDTQYF
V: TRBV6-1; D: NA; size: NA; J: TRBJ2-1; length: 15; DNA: TGTGCCAGCAGACGGGACGGGGGGCCATACAATGAGCAGTTCTTC; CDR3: CASRRDGGPYNEQFF
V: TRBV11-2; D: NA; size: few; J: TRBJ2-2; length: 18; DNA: TGTGCCAGCAGCTTAGTCCCCCCCAGCATTGAGAACACCGGGGAGCTGTTTTTT; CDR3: CASSLVPPSIENTGELFF
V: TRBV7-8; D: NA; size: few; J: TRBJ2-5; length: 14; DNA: TGTGCCAGCAGCCCCGTTGAGTACCAAGAGACCCAGTACTTC; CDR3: CASSPVEYQETQYF
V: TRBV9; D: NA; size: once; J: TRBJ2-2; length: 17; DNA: TGTGCCAGCAGCGTTATGGGGATTGGATCGAACACCGGGGAGCTGTTTTTT; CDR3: CASSVMGIGSNTGELFF
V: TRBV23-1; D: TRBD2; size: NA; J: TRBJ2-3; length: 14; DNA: TGCGCCAGCAGTCAACTGGGGACTATGGATACGCAGTATTTT; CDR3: CASSQLGTMDTQYF
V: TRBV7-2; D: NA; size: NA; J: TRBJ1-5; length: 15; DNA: TGTGCCAGCAGTGAAGGGGTGTTGGGCAATCAGCCCCAGCATTTT; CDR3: CASSEGVLGNQPQHF
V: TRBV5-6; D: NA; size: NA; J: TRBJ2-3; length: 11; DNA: TGTGCCAGCAGCCTCCAGACGGCGCAGTATTTT; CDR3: CASSLQTAQYF
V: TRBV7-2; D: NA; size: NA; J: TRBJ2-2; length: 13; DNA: TGTGCCAGCACGTCTCCGAACACCGGGGAGCTGTTTTTT; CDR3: CASTSPNTGELFF
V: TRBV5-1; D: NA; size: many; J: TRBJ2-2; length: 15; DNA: TGCGCCAGCAGCTTGTCAGCAAGCGACACCGGGGAGCTGTTTTTT; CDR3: CASSLSASDTGELFF
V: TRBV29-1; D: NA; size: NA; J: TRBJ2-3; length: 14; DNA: TGCAGCGCCCACAGCACGGCGTCCACAGATACGCAGTATTTT; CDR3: CSAHSTASTDTQYF
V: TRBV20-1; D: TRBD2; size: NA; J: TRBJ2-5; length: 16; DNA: TGCAGTGCTCGAGGGGGACTAGCGGATTCCTACGAGACCCAGTACTTC; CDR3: CSARGGLADSYETQYF
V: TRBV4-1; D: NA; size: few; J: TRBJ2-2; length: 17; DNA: TGCGCCAGCAGCCAAGTGGGAAGGGATAGCGGAACCGGGGAGCTGTTTTTT; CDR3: CASSQVGRDSGTGELFF
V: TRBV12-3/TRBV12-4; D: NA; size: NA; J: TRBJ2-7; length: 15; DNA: TGTGCCAGCAGTTTATTGGGAAGACGAAACTACGAGCAGTACTTC; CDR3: CASSLLGRRNYEQYF
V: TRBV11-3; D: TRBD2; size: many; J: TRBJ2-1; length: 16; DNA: TGTGCCAGCAGCTTAAACTCTGGCGGGAGCGGCGGTGAGCAGTTCTTC; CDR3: CASSLNSGGSGGEQFF
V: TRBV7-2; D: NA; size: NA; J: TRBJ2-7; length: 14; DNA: TGTGCCAGCAGACCTACTGGGGAAGCCTACGAGCAGTACTTC; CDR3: CASRPTGEAYEQYF
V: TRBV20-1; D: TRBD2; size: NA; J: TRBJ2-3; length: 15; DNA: TGCAGTGCTAGTCAGCGGGACCTTGGCACAGATACGCAGTATTTT; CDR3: CSASQRDLGTDTQYF
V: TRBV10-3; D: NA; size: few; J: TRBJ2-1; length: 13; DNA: TGTGCCATCGGAGGGGCTAGCCAGAGAGAGCAGTTCTTC; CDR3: CAIGGASQREQFF
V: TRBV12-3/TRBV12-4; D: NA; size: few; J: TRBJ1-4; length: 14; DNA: TGTGCCAGCAGTCCGGCAGGGAAAGATGAAAAACTGTTTTTT; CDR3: CASSPAGKDEKLFF
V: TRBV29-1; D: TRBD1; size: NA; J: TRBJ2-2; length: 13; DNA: TGCAGCGCCCCGGACAGGGTGACCGGGGAGCTGTTTTTT; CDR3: CSAPDRVTGELFF